This T cell receptor (beta chain) was recovered during a study of shared clonotypes between healthy human individuals. The germline CDR1 and CDR2 sequences are MDHEN and SYDVKM. With 5 bases removed from V and 0 bases from J, the gap between germline ends came to 5 bases. This CDR3 is built from 13 residues. The method was immunoSEQ multiplex PCR; TCRdb's version includes in-frame clones alone and lacks a portion of them. The sample lists hundreds of thousands of clones, 97% occurring once. Partitioning of CD4+ cells yielded a CD45RA+ naive subset and a CD45RA-negative memory subset. The rearrangement links TRBV28 to TRBJ1-5; D remains unclear. This receptor was obtained from a woman in her 30s in good health. Sequencing input: naive CD4+ T cells sorted from blood. Regarding subset: CD45RA+ positively selected. CDR3 loop: CASSPNSNQPQHF. The CDR3 DNA reads as TGTGCCAGCAGTCCTAATAGCAATCAGCCCCAGCATTTT.